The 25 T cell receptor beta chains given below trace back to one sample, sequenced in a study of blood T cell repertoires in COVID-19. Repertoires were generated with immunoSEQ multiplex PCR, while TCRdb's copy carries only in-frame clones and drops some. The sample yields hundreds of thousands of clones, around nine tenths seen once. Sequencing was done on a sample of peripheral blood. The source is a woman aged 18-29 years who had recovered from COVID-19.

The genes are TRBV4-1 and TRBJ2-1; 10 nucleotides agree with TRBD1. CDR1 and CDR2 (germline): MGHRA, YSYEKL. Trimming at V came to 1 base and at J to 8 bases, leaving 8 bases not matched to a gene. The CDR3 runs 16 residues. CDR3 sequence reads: CASSQVPRDRGDEQFF. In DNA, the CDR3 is TGCGCCAGCAGCCAAGTCCCCCGGGACAGGGGAGATGAGCAGTTCTTC.

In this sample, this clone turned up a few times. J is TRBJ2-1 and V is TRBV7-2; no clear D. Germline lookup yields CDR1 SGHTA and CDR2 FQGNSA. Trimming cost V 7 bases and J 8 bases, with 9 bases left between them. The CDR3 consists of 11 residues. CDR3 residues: CASTIRDEQFF. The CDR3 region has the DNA TGTGCCAGCACCATCCGGGATGAGCAGTTCTTC. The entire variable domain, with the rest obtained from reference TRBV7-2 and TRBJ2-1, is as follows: GAGVSQSPSNKVTEKGKDVELRCDPISGHTALYWYRQSLGQGLEFLIYFQGNSAPDKSGLPSDRFSAERTGGSVSTLTIQRTQQEDSAVYLCASTIRDEQFFGPGTRLTVL.

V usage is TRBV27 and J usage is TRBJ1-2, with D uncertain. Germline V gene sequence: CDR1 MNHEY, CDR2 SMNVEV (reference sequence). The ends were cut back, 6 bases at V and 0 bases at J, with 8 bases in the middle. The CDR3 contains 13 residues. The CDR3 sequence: CASRPQANYGYTF. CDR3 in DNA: TGTGCCAGCAGACCACAAGCTAACTATGGCTACACCTTC.

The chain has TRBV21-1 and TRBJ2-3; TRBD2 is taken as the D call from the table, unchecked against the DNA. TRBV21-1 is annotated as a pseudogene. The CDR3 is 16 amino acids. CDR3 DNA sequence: TGTGCCAGCAGCAATAGCCACGGATGGGGCACAGATACGCAGTATTTT. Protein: CASSNSHGWGTDTQYF.

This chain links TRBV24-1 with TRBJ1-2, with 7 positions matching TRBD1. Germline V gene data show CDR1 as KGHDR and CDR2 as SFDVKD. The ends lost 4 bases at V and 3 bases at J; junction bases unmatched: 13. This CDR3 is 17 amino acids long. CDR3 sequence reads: CATSERRQGTADYGYTF. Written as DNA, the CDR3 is TGTGCCACCAGTGAGCGGCGACAGGGTACGGCTGACTATGGCTACACCTTC.

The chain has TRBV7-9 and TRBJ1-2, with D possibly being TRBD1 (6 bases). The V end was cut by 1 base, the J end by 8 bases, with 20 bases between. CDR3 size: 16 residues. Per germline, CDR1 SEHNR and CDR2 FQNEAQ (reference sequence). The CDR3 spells CASSLVPQGQRWGYTF. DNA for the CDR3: TGTGCCAGCAGCTTAGTTCCACAAGGACAGAGGTGGGGCTACACCTTC.

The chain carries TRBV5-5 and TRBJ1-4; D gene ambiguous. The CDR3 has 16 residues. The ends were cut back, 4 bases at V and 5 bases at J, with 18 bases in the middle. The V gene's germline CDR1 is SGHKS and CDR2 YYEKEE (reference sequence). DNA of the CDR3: TGTGCCAGCAGCCCGGAAGGTCGGGGTGGCAATGAAAAACTGTTTTTT. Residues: CASSPEGRGGNEKLFF. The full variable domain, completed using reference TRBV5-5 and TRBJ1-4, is DAGVTQSPTHLIKTRGQQVTLRCSPISGHKSVSWYQQVLGQGPQFIFQYYEKEERGRGNFPDRFSARQFPNYSSELNVNALLLGDSALYLCASSPEGRGGNEKLFFGSGTQLSVL.

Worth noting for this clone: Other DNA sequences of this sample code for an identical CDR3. The CDR3 here is CASSLGTGGTDTQYF. The CDR3 DNA reads TGTGCCAGCAGCCTCGGGACAGGGGGCACAGATACGCAGTATTTT. The chain combines TRBV11-3 with TRBJ2-3; 10 nucleotides line up with TRBD1. This CDR3 region has 15 residues. CDR1 is SGHNT and CDR2 is YENEEA in the germline V gene. The ends lost 5 bases at V and 1 base at J; junction bases unmatched: 3.

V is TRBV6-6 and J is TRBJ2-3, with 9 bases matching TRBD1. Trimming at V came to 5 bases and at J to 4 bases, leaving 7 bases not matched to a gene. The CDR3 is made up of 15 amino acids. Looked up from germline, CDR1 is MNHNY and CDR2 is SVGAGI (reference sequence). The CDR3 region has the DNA TGTGCCAGCAGTCACCCGGGACAGGGCTCAGATACGCAGTATTTT. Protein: CASSHPGQGSDTQYF.

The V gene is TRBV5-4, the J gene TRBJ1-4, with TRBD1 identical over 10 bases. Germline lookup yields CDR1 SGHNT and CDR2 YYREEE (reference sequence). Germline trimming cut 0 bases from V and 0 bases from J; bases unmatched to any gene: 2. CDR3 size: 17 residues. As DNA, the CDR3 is TGTGCCAGCAGCTTGGTTGGGACAGGGGCAACTAATGAAAAACTGTTTTTT. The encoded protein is CASSLVGTGATNEKLFF.

CDR3 sequence (DNA): TGTGCCAGCAGCGATAACCGGGACAGCCGCAATACCGGGGAGCTGTTTTTT. Protein product: CASSDNRDSRNTGELFF. This chain connects TRBV7-9 to TRBJ2-2; TRBD1 agrees at 7 bases. The CDR3 runs 17 residues. V lost 5 bases to trimming and J lost 5 bases; unmatched junction nucleotides: 14. Germline V gene lookup returns CDR1 SEHNR and CDR2 FQNEAQ (reference sequence).

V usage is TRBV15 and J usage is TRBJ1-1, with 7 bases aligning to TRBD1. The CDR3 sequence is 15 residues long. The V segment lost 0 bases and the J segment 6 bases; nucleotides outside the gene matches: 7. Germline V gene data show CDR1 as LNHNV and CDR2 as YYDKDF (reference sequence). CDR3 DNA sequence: TGTGCCACCAGCAGAGAAAAGGGGGCCCTCTCTGAAGCTTTCTTT. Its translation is CATSREKGALSEAFF.

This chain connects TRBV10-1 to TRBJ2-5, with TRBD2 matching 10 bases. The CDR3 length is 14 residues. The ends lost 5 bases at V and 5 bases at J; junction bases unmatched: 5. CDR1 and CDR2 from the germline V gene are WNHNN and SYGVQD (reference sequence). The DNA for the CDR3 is TGCGCCAGCAGTAACACTAGCGGGATGGAGACCCAGTACTTC. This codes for CASSNTSGMETQYF.

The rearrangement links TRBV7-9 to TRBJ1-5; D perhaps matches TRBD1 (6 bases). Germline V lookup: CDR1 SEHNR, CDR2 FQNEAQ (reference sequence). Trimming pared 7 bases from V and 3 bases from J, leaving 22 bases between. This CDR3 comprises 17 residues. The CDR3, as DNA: TGTGCCAGCACCCCTCCGTCTCAGGGGAAGAACAATCAGCCCCAGCATTTT. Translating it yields CASTPPSQGKNNQPQHF.

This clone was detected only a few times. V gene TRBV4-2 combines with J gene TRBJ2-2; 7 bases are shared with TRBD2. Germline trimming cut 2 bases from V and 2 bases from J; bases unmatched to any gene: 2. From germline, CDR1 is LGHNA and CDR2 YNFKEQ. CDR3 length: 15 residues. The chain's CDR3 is CASSQSGTNTGELFF. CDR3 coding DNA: TGTGCCAGCAGCCAAAGCGGGACCAACACCGGGGAGCTGTTTTTT.

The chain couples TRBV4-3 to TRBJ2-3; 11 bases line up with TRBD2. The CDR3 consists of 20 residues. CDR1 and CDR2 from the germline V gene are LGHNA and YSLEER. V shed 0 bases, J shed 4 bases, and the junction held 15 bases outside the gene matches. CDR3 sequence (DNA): TGCGCCAGCAGCCAAGAAATGAAAGTAGCGGGAGGGGTTTTCGCAGATACGCAGTATTTT. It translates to CASSQEMKVAGGVFADTQYF.

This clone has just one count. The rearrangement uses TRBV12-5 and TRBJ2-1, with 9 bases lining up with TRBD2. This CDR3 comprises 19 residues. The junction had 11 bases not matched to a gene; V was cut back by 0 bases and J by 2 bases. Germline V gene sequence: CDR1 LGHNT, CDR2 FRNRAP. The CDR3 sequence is CASGLVTSGRTITYNEQFF. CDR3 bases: TGTGCTAGTGGTTTGGTAACCAGCGGGAGGACAATTACCTACAATGAGCAGTTCTTC.

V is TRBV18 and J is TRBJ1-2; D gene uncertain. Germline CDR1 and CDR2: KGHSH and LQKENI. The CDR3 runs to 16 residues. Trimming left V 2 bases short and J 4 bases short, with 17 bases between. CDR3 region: CASSPTAWQAAYGYTF. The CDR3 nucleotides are TGTGCCAGCTCACCAACGGCGTGGCAGGCCGCCTATGGCTACACCTTC.

CDR3 in amino acids: CASSSRTRPYEQYV. Written as DNA, the CDR3 is TGTGCCAGCAGCTCCCGGACTAGACCCTACGAGCAGTACGTC. The chain employs TRBV7-2 and TRBJ2-7; 7 bases match TRBD2. The CDR3 spans 14 residues. The V gene's germline CDR1 is SGHTA and CDR2 FQGNSA. Unmatched junction bases numbered 5, after V lost 4 bases and J lost 2 bases.

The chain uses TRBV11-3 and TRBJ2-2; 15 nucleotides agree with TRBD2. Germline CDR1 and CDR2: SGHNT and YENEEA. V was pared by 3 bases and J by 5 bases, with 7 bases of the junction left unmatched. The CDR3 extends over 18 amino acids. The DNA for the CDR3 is TGTGCCAGCAGCTTCGGACTAGCGGGAGGGCCTGGGACCGGGGAGCTGTTTTTT. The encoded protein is CASSFGLAGGPGTGELFF. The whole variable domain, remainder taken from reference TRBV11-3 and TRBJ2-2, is EAGVVQSPRYKIIEKKQPVAFWCNPISGHNTLYWYLQNLGQGPELLIRYENEEAVDDSQLPKDRFSAERLKGVDSTLKIQPAELGDSAVYLCASSFGLAGGPGTGELFFGEGSRLTVL.

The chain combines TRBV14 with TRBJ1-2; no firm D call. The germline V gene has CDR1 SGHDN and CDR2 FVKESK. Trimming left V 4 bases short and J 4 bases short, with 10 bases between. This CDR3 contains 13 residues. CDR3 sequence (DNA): TGTGCCAGCAGCCGGAGCGAGATCTATGGCTACACCTTC. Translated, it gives CASSRSEIYGYTF.

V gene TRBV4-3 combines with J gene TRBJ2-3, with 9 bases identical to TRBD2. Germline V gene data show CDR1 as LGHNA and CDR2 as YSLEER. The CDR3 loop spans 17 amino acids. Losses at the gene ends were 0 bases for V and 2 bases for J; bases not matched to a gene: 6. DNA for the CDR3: TGCGCCAGCAGCCAAGACGGGCTAGCGGGACCCACAGATACGCAGTATTTT. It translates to CASSQDGLAGPTDTQYF.

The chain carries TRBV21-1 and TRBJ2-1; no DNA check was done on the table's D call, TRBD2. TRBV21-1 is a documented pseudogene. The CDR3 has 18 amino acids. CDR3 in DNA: TGTGCCAGCAGCAATCCCTTTTTACGGCGGGATCCCTACAATGAGCAGTTCTTC. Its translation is CASSNPFLRRDPYNEQFF.

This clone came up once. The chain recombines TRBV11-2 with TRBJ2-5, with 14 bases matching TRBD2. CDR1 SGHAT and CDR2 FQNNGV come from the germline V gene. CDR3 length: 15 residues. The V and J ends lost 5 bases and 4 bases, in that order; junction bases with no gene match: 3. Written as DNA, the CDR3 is TGTGCCAGCAGCAGACTAGCGGGAGGGCGAGAGACCCAGTACTTC. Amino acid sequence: CASSRLAGGRETQYF. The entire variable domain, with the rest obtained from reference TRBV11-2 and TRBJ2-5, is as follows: EAGVAQSPRYKIIEKRQSVAFWCNPISGHATLYWYQQILGQGPKLLIQFQNNGVVDDSQLPKDRFSAERLKGVDSTLKIQPAKLEDSAVYLCASSRLAGGRETQYFGPGTRLLVL.

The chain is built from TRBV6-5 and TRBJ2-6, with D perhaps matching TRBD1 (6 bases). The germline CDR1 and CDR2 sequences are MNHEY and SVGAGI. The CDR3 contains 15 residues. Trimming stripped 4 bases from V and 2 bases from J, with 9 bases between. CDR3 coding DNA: TGTGCCAGCAGTTCTGGACAGACTGGGGCCAACGTCCTGACTTTC. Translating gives CASSSGQTGANVLTF.